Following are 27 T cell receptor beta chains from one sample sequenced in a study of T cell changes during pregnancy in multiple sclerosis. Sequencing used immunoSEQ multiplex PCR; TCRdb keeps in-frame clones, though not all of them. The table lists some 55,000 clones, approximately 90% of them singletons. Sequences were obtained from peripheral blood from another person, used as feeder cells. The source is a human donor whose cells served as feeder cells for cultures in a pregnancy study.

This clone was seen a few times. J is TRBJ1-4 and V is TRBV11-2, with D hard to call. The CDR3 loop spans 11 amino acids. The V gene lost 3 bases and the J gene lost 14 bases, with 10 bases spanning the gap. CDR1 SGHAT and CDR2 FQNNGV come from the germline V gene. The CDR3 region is CASSFRGGLFF. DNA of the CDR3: TGTGCCAGCAGCTTTCGCGGAGGGCTGTTTTTT. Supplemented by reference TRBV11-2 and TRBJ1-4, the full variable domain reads EAGVAQSPRYKIIEKRQSVAFWCNPISGHATLYWYQQILGQGPKLLIQFQNNGVVDDSQLPKDRFSAERLKGVDSTLKIQPAKLEDSAVYLCASSFRGGLFFGSGTQLSVL.

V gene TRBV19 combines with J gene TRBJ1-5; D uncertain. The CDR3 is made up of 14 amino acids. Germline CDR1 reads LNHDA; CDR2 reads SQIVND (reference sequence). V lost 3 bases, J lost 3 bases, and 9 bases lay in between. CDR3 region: CASSILDNNQPQHF. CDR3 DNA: TGTGCCAGTAGTATCCTAGATAACAATCAGCCCCAGCATTTT.

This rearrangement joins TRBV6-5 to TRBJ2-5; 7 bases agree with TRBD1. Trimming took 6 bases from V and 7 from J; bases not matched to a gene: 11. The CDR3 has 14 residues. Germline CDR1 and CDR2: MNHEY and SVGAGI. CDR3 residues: CASSYRGGLRTQYF. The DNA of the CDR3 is TGTGCCAGCAGCTACAGGGGCGGCCTCCGGACCCAGTACTTC.

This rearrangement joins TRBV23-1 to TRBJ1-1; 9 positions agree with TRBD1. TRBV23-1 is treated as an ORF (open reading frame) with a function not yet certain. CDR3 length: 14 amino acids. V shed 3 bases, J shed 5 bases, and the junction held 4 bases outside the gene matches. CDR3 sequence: CASSHGTGKTEAFF. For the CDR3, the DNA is TGCGCCAGCAGTCACGGGACAGGGAAGACTGAAGCTTTCTTT.

CDR3 DNA: TGTGCCAGCATCTCCGGGACCAACACCGGGGAGCTGTTTTTT. Its protein is CASISGTNTGELFF. The chain couples TRBV6-1 to TRBJ2-2; the D gene could be TRBD1 or TRBD2 (5 bases each). Looked up from germline, CDR1 is MNHNS and CDR2 is SASEGT. The CDR3 consists of 14 residues. Trimming took 7 bases from V and 2 from J, leaving 11 bases between them.

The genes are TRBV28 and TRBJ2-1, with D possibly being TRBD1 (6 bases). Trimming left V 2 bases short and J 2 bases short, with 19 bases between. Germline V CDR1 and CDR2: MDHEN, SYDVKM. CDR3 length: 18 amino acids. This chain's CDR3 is CASSLGPGDAIPYNEQFF. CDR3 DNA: TGTGCCAGCAGTTTAGGACCAGGGGACGCAATTCCCTACAATGAGCAGTTCTTC.

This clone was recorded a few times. Here the CDR3 DNA reads TGTGCCAGCATGCGGAGTAATTCACCCCTCCACTTT. Protein: CASMRSNSPLHF. V usage is TRBV2 and J usage is TRBJ1-6; D is uncertain. This CDR3 comprises 12 residues. V was pared by 7 bases and J by 6 bases, with 7 bases between. Germline V gene lookup returns CDR1 SNHLY and CDR2 FYNNEI. The whole variable domain, remainder taken from reference TRBV2 and TRBJ1-6, is EPEVTQTPSHQVTQMGQEVILRCVPISNHLYFYWYRQILGQKVEFLVSFYNNEISEKSEIFDDQFSVERPDGSNFTLKIRSTKLEDSAMYFCASMRSNSPLHFGNGTRLTVT.

The CDR3 reads CASSLGTPNQPQHF. The CDR3, as DNA: TGCGCCAGCAGCCTCGGGACACCTAATCAGCCCCAGCATTTT. The rearrangement links TRBV5-1 to TRBJ1-5; tentatively, D is TRBD1 (6 bases). V gave up 4 bases and J gave up 4 bases, with 12 bases separating them. Germline V gene lookup returns CDR1 SGHRS and CDR2 YFSETQ. The CDR3 has 14 residues.

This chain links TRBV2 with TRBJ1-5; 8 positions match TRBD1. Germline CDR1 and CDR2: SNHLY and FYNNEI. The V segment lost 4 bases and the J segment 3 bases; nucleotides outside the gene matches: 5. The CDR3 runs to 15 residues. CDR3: CASSADRGINQPQHF. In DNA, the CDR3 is TGTGCCAGCAGTGCCGACAGGGGTATCAATCAGCCCCAGCATTTT.

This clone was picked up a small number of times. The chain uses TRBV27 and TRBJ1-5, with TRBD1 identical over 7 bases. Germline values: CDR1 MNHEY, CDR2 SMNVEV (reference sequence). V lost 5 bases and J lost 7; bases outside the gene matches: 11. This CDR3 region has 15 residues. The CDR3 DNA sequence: TGTGCCAGCAGTCCCGACTGGACAGGAAGACAGCCCCAGCATTTT. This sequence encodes CASSPDWTGRQPQHF.

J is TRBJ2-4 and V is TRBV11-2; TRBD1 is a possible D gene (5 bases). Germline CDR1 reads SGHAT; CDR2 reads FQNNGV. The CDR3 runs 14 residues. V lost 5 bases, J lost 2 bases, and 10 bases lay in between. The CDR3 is CASSPTGSKNIQYF. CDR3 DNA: TGTGCCAGCAGCCCAACAGGCTCCAAAAACATTCAGTACTTC.

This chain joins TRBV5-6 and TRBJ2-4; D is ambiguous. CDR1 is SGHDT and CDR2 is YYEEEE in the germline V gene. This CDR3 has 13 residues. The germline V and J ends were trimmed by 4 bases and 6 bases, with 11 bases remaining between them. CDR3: CASSGPRRNIQYF. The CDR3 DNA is TGTGCCAGCAGCGGCCCACGGAGAAACATTCAGTACTTC. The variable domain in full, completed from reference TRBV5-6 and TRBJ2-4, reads DAGVTQSPTHLIKTRGQQVTLRCSPKSGHDTVSWYQQALGQGPQFIFQYYEEEERQRGNFPDRFSGHQFPNYSSELNVNALLLGDSALYLCASSGPRRNIQYFGAGTRLSVL.

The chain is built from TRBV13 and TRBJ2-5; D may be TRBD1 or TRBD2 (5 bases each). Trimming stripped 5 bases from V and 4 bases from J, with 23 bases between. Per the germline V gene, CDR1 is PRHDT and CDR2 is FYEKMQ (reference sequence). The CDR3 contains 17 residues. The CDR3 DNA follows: TGTGCCAGCAGCGAAAGTAGGACACGGGGCATAGTAGAGACCCAGTACTTC. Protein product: CASSESRTRGIVETQYF.

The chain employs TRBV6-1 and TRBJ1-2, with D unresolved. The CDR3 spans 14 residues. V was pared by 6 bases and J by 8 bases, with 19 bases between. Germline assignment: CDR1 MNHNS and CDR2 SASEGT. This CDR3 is CASRLLTIVGGYTF. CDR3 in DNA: TGTGCCAGCAGACTCCTCACAATAGTAGGAGGCTACACCTTC.

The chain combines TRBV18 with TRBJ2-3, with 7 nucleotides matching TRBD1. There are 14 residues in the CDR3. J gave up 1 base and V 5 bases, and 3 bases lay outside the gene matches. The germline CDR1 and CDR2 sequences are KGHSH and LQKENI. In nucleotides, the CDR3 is TGTGCCAGCTCAGAGGGACAGCGCACAGATACGCAGTATTTT. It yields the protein CASSEGQRTDTQYF.

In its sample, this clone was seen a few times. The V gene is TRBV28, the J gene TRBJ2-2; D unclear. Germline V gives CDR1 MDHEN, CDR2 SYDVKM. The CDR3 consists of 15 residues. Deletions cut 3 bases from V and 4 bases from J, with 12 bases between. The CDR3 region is CASSFGQVSTGELFF. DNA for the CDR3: TGTGCCAGCAGTTTTGGGCAGGTCAGCACCGGGGAGCTGTTTTTT.

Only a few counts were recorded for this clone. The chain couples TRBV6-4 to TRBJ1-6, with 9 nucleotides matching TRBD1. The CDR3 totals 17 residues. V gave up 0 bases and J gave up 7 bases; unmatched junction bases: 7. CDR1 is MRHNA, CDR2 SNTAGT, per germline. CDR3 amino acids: CASSDSQGQGDNSPLHF. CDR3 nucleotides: TGTGCCAGCAGTGACTCACAGGGACAGGGTGACAATTCACCCCTCCACTTT.

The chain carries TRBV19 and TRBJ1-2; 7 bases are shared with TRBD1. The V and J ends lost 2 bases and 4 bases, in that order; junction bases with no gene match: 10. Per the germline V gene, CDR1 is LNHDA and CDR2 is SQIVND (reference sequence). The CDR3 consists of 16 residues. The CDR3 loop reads CASSIPGQSFGYGYTF. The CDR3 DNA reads TGTGCCAGTAGTATACCGGGACAGTCTTTCGGCTATGGCTACACCTTC.

CDR3 in DNA: TGTGCCAGCACCTTTTCCCAGGGAGAGATAGAGCAGTTCTTC. This encodes CASTFSQGEIEQFF. This chain links TRBV5-4 with TRBJ2-1, with D tentatively TRBD1 or TRBD2 (5 bases each). The CDR3 totals 14 residues. V lost 6 bases to trimming and J lost 10 bases, with 20 bases between them. The germline V gene encodes CDR1 SGHNT and CDR2 YYREEE (reference sequence).

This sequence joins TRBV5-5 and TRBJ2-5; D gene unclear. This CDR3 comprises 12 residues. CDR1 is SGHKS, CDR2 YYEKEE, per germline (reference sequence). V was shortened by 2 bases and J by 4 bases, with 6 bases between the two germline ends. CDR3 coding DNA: TGTGCCAGCAGCTTAAGTGGAGAGACCCAGTACTTC. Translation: CASSLSGETQYF.

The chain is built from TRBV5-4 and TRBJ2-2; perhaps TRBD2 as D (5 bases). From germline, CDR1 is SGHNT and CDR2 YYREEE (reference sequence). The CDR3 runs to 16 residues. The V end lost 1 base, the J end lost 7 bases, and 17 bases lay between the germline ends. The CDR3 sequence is CASSLSWGRAGGELFF. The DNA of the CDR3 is TGTGCCAGCAGCTTGTCTTGGGGTCGCGCGGGCGGGGAGCTGTTTTTT.

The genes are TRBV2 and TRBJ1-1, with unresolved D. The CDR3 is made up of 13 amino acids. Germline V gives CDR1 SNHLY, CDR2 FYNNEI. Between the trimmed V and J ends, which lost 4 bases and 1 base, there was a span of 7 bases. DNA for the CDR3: TGTGCCAGCAGTGGGGAGTGGAACACTGAAGCTTTCTTT. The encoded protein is CASSGEWNTEAFF.

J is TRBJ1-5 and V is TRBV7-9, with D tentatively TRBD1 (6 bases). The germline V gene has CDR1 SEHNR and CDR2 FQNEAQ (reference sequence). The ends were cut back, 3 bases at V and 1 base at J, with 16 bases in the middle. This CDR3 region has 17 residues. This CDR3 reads CASSLGTGWRSNQPQHF. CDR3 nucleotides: TGTGCCAGCAGCTTGGGTACAGGGTGGAGGAGCAATCAGCCCCAGCATTTT. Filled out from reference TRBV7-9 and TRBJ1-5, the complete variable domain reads DTGVSQNPRHKITKRGQNVTFRCDPISEHNRLYWYRQTLGQGPEFLTYFQNEAQLEKSRLLSDRFSAERPKGSFSTLEIQRTEQGDSAMYLCASSLGTGWRSNQPQHFGDGTRLSIL.

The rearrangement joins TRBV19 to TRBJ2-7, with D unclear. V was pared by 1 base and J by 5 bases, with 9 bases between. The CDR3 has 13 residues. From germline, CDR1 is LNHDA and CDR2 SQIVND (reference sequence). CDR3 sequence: CASSIVEGNEQYF. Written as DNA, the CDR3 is TGTGCCAGTAGTATAGTCGAAGGGAACGAGCAGTACTTC.

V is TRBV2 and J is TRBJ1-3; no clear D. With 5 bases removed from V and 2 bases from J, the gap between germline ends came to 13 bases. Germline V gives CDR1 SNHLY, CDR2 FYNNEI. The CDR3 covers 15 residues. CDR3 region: CASSYTGSAGNTIYF. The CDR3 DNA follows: TGTGCCAGCAGTTACACCGGGAGCGCTGGAAACACCATATATTTT.

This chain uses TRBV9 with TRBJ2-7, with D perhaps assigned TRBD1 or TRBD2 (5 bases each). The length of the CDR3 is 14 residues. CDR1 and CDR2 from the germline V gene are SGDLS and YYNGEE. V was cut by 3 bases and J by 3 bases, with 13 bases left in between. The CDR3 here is CASSAGMGDYEQYF. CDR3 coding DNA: TGTGCCAGCAGCGCCGGTATGGGGGACTACGAGCAGTACTTC.

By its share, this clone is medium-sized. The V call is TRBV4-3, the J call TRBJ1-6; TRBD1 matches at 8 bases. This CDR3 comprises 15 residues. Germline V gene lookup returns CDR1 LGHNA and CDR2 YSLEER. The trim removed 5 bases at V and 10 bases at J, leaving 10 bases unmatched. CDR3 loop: CASSRVQGVGSPLHF. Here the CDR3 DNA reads TGCGCCAGCAGCAGAGTACAGGGGGTTGGGTCACCCCTCCACTTT.